This TCR beta chain was identified in a study of T cell repertoires in cytomegalovirus infection. Overall study context: Public TCR beta signatures provided an indication of both CMV infection and a matching HLA type. Study-wide points: Totalled public TCR beta family frequency picked out people who carried CMV plus the relevant HLA. In two of eight donors, the top clonotype was HLA-C-restricted CMV-specific.

The germline gives CDR1 SGHTA, CDR2 FQGNSA. Trimming took 6 bases from V and 10 from J; bases not matched to a gene: 9. This CDR3 spans 14 amino acids. TCRdb redid the calling of the reads with MiXCR, one entry per CDR3 protein. The data show roughly 77,000 distinct CDR3 sequences, 3.5% to 4% seen once. This clonotype was observed at least ten times. Its specificity is unknown. The sequenced material came from PBMCs. This TCR came from a human donor in good health (CMV status not recorded). Some clones in this sample may be carry-over from other donors' samples. The chain combines TRBV7-2 with TRBJ1-6, with 7 bases that match TRBD1. The CDR3 bases are TGTGCCAGCAGGGCAACAGGGGTTAACTCACCCCTCCACTTT. This gives the protein CASRATGVNSPLHF.